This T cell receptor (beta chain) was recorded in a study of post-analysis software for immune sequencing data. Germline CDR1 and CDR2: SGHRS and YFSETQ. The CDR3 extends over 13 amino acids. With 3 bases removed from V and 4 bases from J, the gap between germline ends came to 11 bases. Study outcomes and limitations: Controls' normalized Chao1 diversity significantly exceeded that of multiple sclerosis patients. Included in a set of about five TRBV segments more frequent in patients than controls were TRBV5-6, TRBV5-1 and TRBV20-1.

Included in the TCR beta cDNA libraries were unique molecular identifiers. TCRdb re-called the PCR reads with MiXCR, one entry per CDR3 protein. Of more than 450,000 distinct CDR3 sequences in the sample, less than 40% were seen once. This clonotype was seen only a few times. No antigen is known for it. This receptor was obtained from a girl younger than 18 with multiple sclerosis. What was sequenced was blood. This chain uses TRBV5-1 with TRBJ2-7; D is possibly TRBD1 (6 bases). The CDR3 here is CASSSLRGYEQYF. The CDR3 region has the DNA TGCGCCAGCAGCTCGCTCAGGGGATACGAGCAGTACTTC.